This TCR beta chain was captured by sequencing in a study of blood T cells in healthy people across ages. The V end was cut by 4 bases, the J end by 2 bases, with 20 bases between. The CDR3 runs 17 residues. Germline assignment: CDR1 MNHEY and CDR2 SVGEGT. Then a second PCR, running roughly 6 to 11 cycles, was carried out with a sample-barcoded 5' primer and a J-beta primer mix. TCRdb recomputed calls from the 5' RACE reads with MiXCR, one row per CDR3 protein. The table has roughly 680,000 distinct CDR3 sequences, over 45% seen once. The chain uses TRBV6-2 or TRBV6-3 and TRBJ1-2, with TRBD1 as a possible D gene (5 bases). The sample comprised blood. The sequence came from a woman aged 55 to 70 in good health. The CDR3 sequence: CASSSRLGRPSNYGYTF. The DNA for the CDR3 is TGTGCCAGCAGTTCCCGATTGGGACGGCCCTCGAACTATGGCTACACCTTC.